This TCR beta chain was found in a study of cytomegalovirus exposure and HLA in healthy donors. General study results and limits: In vitro work confirmed that a few CMV-associated chains recognize CMV antigens.

Comments on this clone: Antigen: not known.

The PCR used 60 Vbeta and 13 Jbeta primers. Study processing details: A later analysis counted approximately 80 million unique TCR beta chains, around 12 million shared. Libraries were prepared by immunoSEQ multiplex PCR; TCRdb keeps only in-frame clonotypes and omits some of them. V, J and clone size were drawn from that table, and D and trimming were deduced from the DNA. The sample has around 120,000 clones; roughly four fifths are singletons. Sequencing was performed on PBMCs. The receptor was isolated from a woman aged 18-29 years in good health and CMV-seronegative.

In DNA form, the CDR3 reads TGTGCCAGTAGTGTCTCCTCTAGCTCCTACAATGAGCAGTTCTTC. Residues: CASSVSSSSYNEQFF. The rearrangement links TRBV19 to TRBJ2-1; D ambiguous. V dropped 5 bases and J dropped 0 bases, with 11 bases sitting between them. The germline V gene has CDR1 LNHDA and CDR2 SQIVND (reference sequence). The CDR3 runs to 15 residues.